Sequencing of this T cell receptor (beta chain) was carried out in a study of T-cell memory formation after mild COVID-19. The overall study: The TCR clusters were mostly specific to one donor.

Regarding this clonotype: No antigen is known for it.

V was pared by 2 bases and J by 5 bases, with 13 bases between. This CDR3 comprises 15 residues. Germline V gene lookup returns CDR1 MNHNY and CDR2 SVGAGI (reference sequence). Study results and limitations: Day 15 to 85 contracting clones showed balanced CD4/CD8; later expanders leaned CD4+.

TCRdb re-called the 5' RACE reads with MiXCR, one entry per CDR3 protein. The table has 200,000 or so distinct CDR3 sequences, under 20% seen once. This chain connects TRBV6-6 to TRBJ2-4, with D perhaps matching TRBD2 (6 bases). Material: PBMCs or a T cell subset sorted from them (not recorded which). The sequence was obtained from an adult woman who had mild COVID-19 (a few samples of this study predate the infection). Cell type and time point are not known. CDR3 region: CASSYRTNRQNIQYF. CDR3 nucleotides: TGTGCCAGCAGTTACCGGACTAATCGGCAAAACATTCAGTACTTC.